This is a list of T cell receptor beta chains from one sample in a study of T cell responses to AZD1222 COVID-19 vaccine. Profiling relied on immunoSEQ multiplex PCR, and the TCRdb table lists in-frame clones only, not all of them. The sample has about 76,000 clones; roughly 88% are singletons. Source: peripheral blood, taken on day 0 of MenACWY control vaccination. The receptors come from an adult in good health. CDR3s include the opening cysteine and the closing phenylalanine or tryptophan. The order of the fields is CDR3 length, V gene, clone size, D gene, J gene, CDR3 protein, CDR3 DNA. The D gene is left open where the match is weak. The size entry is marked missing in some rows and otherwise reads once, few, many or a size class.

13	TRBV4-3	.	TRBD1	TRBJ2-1	CASSRRGFNEQFF	TGCGCCAGCAGCCGCAGGGGGTTCAATGAGCAGTTCTTC
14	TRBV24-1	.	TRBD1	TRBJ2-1	CATGGTGSVNEQFF	TGTGCCACCGGAGGGACAGGGAGTGTCAATGAGCAGTTCTTC
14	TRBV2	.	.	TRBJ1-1	CASSTLGADTEAFF	TGTGCCAGCAGCACGCTGGGGGCGGACACTGAAGCTTTCTTT
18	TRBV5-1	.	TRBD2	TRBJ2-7	CASSRPGLAGGVVDEQYF	TGCGCCAGCAGCCGGCCGGGACTAGCGGGAGGGGTTGTCGACGAGCAGTACTTC
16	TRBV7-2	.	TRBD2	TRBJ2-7	CASRSGGTSGGNEQYF	TGTGCCAGCAGATCAGGCGGGACTAGCGGGGGGAACGAGCAGTACTTC
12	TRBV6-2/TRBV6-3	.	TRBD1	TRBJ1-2	CASSHTGGGYTF	TGTGCCAGCAGTCATACAGGGGGTGGCTACACCTTC
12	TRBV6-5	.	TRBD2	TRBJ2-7	CASRRGGSEQYF	TGTGCCAGCAGGCGGGGGGGGAGCGAGCAGTACTTC
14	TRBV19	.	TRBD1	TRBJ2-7	CASSPGQGTYEQYF	TGTGCCAGTTCACCAGGACAGGGAACTTACGAGCAGTACTTC
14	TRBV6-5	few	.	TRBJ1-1	CASSYSGTNTEAFF	TGTGCCAGCAGTTACTCGGGCACGAACACTGAAGCTTTCTTT
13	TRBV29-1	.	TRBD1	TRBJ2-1	CSAEQGAYNEQFF	TGCAGCGCCGAACAGGGGGCCTACAATGAGCAGTTCTTC
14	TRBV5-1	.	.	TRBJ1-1	CASSLDGDMTEAFF	TGCGCCAGCAGCTTGGACGGGGACATGACTGAAGCTTTCTTT
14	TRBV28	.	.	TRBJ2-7	CASTEMGASYEQYF	TGTGCCAGCACCGAAATGGGGGCCTCCTACGAGCAGTACTTC
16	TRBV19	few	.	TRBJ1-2	CAIHSGLGAQGYGYTF	TGTGCCATCCATTCGGGTTTGGGGGCGCAAGGCTATGGCTACACCTTC
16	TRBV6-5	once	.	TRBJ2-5	CASSYSDRRLQETQYF	TGTGCCAGCAGTTACTCGGACAGACGGTTACAAGAGACCCAGTACTTC
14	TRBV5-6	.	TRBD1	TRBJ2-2	CASRAGTGTGELFF	TGTGCCAGCAGAGCCGGGACAGGCACCGGGGAGCTGTTTTTT
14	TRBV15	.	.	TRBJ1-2	CATSIPGLGYGYTF	TGTGCCACCAGCATCCCAGGGTTGGGCTATGGCTACACCTTC
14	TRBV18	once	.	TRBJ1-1	CASSPPDGGTEAFF	TGTGCCAGCTCACCCCCCGATGGGGGCACTGAAGCTTTCTTT
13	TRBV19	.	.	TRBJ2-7	CASSMRSADEQYF	TGTGCCAGTAGTATGAGGAGCGCGGACGAGCAGTACTTC
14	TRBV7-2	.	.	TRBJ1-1	CASSLARGYTEAFF	TGTGCCAGCAGCTTAGCAAGGGGGTATACTGAAGCTTTCTTT
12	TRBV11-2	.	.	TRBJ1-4	CASSFTLEKLFF	TGTGCCAGCAGCTTTACCTTAGAAAAACTGTTTTTT
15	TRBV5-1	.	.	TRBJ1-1	CASSLAVGGVAEAFF	TGCGCCAGCAGCTTGGCGGTCGGCGGGGTTGCTGAAGCTTTCTTT
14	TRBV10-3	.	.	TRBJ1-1	CAISVSPGETEAFF	TGTGCCATCAGTGTCAGCCCGGGAGAAACTGAAGCTTTCTTT
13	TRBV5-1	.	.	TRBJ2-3	CASGRTQGDTQYF	TGCGCCAGCGGTCGGACCCAGGGGGATACGCAGTATTTT
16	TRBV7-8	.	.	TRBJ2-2	CASSRRRGRDTGELFF	TGTGCCAGCAGCCGCCGGCGGGGCCGCGACACCGGGGAGCTGTTTTTT
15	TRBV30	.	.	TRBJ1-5	CAWSRGPRGNQPQHF	TGTGCCTGGAGTCGAGGGCCCAGGGGCAATCAGCCCCAGCATTTT
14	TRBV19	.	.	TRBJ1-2	CASSADTANYGYTF	TGTGCCAGTAGTGCGGACACGGCTAACTATGGCTACACCTTC
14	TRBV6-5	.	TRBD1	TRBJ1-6	CASREGAESSPLHF	TGTGCCAGCAGGGAGGGGGCAGAGAGTTCACCCCTCCACTTT
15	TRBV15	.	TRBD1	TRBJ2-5	CATAARDRLGKTQYF	TGTGCCACCGCGGCACGGGACAGGTTAGGGAAGACCCAGTACTTC
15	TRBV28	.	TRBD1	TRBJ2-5	CASSFSIDREETQYF	TGTGCCAGCAGTTTTAGTATAGACAGGGAAGAGACCCAGTACTTC
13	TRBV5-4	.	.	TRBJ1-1	CASSLTQGSEAFF	TGTGCCAGCAGCTTGACTCAGGGCTCTGAAGCTTTCTTT
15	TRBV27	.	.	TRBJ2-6	CASRPSGAGANVLTF	TGTGCCAGCAGACCCTCCGGGGCTGGGGCCAACGTCCTGACTTTC
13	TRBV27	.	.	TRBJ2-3	CASSFYRSDTQYF	TGTGCCAGCAGTTTCTACAGGTCAGATACGCAGTATTTT
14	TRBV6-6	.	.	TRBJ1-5	CASSYPTWNQPQHF	TGTGCCAGCAGTTACCCGACTTGGAATCAGCCCCAGCATTTT
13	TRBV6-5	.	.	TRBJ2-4	CASSTLAKNIQYF	TGTGCCAGCAGCACCTTGGCCAAAAACATTCAGTACTTC
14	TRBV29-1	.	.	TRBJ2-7	CSVEFGGTPHEQYF	TGCAGCGTTGAGTTTGGGGGAACCCCTCACGAGCAGTACTTC
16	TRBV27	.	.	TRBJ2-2	CASSLSPLYFTGELFF	TGTGCCAGCAGTTTATCCCCTCTCTATTTCACCGGGGAGCTGTTTTTT
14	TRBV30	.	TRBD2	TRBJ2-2	CAWRELADTGELFF	TGTGCCTGGAGAGAACTAGCGGACACCGGGGAGCTGTTTTTT
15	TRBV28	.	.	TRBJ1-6	CASSGSAEGNSPLHF	TGTGCCAGCAGCGGCTCGGCGGAAGGGAATTCACCCCTCCACTTT
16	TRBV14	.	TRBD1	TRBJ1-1	CASSQDWGQANTEAFF	TGTGCCAGCAGCCAAGATTGGGGACAGGCGAACACTGAAGCTTTCTTT
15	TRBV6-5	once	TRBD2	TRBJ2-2	CACNRLAGNTGELFF	TGTGCCTGCAATAGACTAGCGGGTAACACCGGGGAGCTGTTTTTT
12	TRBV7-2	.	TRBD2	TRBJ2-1	CASSQRLAGQFF	TGTGCCAGCAGCCAGCGACTAGCGGGACAGTTCTTC
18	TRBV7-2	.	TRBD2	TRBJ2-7	CASSLGRLWTSGTYEQYF	TGTGCCAGCAGCTTAGGCCGCCTATGGACTAGCGGGACGTACGAGCAGTACTTC
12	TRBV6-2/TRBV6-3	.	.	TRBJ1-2	CASSYSNGGYTF	TGTGCCAGCAGTTACTCGAATGGAGGCTACACCTTC
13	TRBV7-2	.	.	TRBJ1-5	CASRGDSNQPQHF	TGTGCCAGCAGGGGGGATAGCAATCAGCCCCAGCATTTT
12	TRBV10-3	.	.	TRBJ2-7	CAISRDDYEQYF	TGTGCCATCAGCCGGGACGACTACGAGCAGTACTTC
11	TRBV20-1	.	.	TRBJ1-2	CSDSGDYGYTF	TGCAGTGACTCAGGGGACTATGGCTACACCTTC
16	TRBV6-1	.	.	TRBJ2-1	CASSEWGDSSYNEQFF	TGTGCCAGCAGTGAATGGGGGGACAGCTCCTACAATGAGCAGTTCTTC
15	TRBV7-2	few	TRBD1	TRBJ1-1	CASSPLTGGDTEAFF	TGTGCCAGCAGCCCCCTTACAGGGGGCGACACTGAAGCTTTCTTT
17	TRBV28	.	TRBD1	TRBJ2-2	CASSSLPGGVRTGELFF	TGTGCCAGCAGTTCCCTCCCAGGGGGAGTGAGGACCGGGGAGCTGTTTTTT
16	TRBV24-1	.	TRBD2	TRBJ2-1	CATSEATSGIYNEQFF	TGTGCCACCAGTGAAGCGACTAGCGGGATTTACAATGAGCAGTTCTTC
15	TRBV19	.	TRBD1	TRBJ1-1	CASSFSRTGRTEAFF	TGTGCCAGTAGTTTTTCTCGGACAGGGAGGACTGAAGCTTTCTTT
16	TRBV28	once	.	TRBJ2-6	CASSHWWVVGANVLTF	TGTGCCAGCAGTCATTGGTGGGTCGTTGGGGCCAACGTCCTGACTTTC
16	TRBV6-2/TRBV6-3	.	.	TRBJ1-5	CASSSLRGQHNQPQHF	TGTGCCAGCAGTTCGCTGAGGGGTCAACACAATCAGCCCCAGCATTTT